The 11 T cell receptor beta chains in this list originate from one sample, sequenced in a study of cytomegalovirus exposure and HLA in healthy donors. Primers included in the PCR were 60 Vbeta and 13 Jbeta primers. The table came from immunoSEQ multiplex PCR; TCRdb's copy has only in-frame clones and leaves some out. Its table lists some 200,000 clones. The sample comprised PBMCs. All receptors come from a man aged 25-40 years in good health and CMV-seronegative.

The chain employs TRBV6-6 and TRBJ2-7; TRBD1 matches 9 bases. The ends lost 2 bases at V and 1 base at J; junction bases unmatched: 3. The CDR3 contains 15 residues. CDR1 is MNHNY, CDR2 SVGAGI, per germline (reference sequence). The DNA for the CDR3 is TGTGCCAGCAGTTACCTGGGACAGGGTTCCTACGAGCAGTACTTC. Its translation is CASSYLGQGSYEQYF.

The V call is TRBV7-9, the J call TRBJ2-7; D uncertain. The CDR3 is 14 residues long. Trimming cost V 8 bases and J 1 base, with 15 bases left between them. Germline lookup yields CDR1 SEHNR and CDR2 FQNEAQ (reference sequence). In DNA, the CDR3 is TGTGCCAGCGCTTACCGACACCGATCCTACGAGCAGTACTTC. Its protein is CASAYRHRSYEQYF.

V usage is TRBV18 and J usage is TRBJ1-1; possible D gene TRBD1, 6 bases. This CDR3 has 15 amino acids. From germline, CDR1 is KGHSH and CDR2 LQKENI. The germline V and J ends were trimmed by 4 bases and 0 bases, with 12 bases remaining between them. The CDR3 reads CASSQRGQLNTEAFF. CDR3 DNA: TGTGCCAGCTCACAACGCGGACAGTTGAACACTGAAGCTTTCTTT.

The chain links TRBV11-3 to TRBJ2-5; a possible D gene is TRBD2 (7 bases). From germline, CDR1 is SGHNT and CDR2 YENEEA. V was shortened by 4 bases and J by 5 bases, with 20 bases between the two germline ends. This CDR3 spans 16 amino acids. In DNA form, the CDR3 reads TGTGCCAGCAGCTCGGGTTGGGGGGGCGCACAGGAGACCCAGTACTTC. Protein sequence: CASSSGWGGAQETQYF. Combining the CDR3 with reference TRBV11-3 and TRBJ2-5 gives the whole variable domain EAGVVQSPRYKIIEKKQPVAFWCNPISGHNTLYWYLQNLGQGPELLIRYENEEAVDDSQLPKDRFSAERLKGVDSTLKIQPAELGDSAVYLCASSSGWGGAQETQYFGPGTRLLVL.

V usage is TRBV19 and J usage is TRBJ2-3; 12 positions agree with TRBD1. This CDR3 contains 16 residues. Unmatched junction bases numbered 5, after V lost 3 bases and J lost 4 bases. Germline values: CDR1 LNHDA, CDR2 SQIVND (reference sequence). The CDR3 spells CASSMRDRGLADTQYF. The CDR3 coding sequence is TGTGCCAGTAGTATGAGGGACAGGGGGCTTGCAGATACGCAGTATTTT.

Considering frequency, this clone is medium-sized. The V gene is TRBV6-6, the J gene TRBJ1-1; TRBD1 aligns across 10 bases. With V trimmed by 7 bases and J by 1 base, 3 bases remained unmatched. Germline V gene data show CDR1 as MNHNY and CDR2 as SVGAGI (reference sequence). CDR3 length: 14 amino acids. The CDR3 reads CASIRTGGNTEAFF. In nucleotides, the CDR3 is TGTGCCAGCATTAGGACAGGGGGGAACACTGAAGCTTTCTTT.

V and J are TRBV5-1 and TRBJ1-5; the D is unclear. The germline CDR1 and CDR2 sequences are SGHRS and YFSETQ. V lost 0 bases, J lost 3 bases, and 13 bases lay in between. The CDR3 totals 16 residues. The CDR3 DNA is TGCGCCAGCAGCTTGGCCCCGGCGGGCCCCAATCAGCCCCAGCATTTT. As protein: CASSLAPAGPNQPQHF.

The J gene is TRBJ1-5, the V gene TRBV27; the D is unclear. The germline gives CDR1 MNHEY, CDR2 SMNVEV (reference sequence). V lost 3 bases and J lost 2, with 8 bases in between. The CDR3 has 14 residues. CDR3 coding DNA: TGTGCCAGCAGTTTCCGGGAAGGCAATCAGCCCCAGCATTTT. Its protein product is CASSFREGNQPQHF.

The rearrangement joins TRBV9 to TRBJ1-1; D unresolved. V shed 0 bases and J shed 7 bases, with 10 bases lying between them. The CDR3 covers 13 residues. CDR1 is SGDLS, CDR2 YYNGEE, per germline. Here the CDR3 reads CASSVDMALEAFF. The CDR3 DNA reads TGTGCCAGCAGCGTAGACATGGCCCTTGAAGCTTTCTTT.

The chain couples TRBV19 to TRBJ2-7; TRBD2 matches 8 bases. CDR3 size: 15 residues. CDR1 is LNHDA and CDR2 is SQIVND in the germline V gene (reference sequence). Trimming removed 1 base from V and 5 bases from J; junction bases left unmatched: 7. CDR3 sequence (DNA): TGTGCCAGTAGTATAGGAGGCGGGAGGTCCGACGAGCAGTACTTC. It codes for CASSIGGGRSDEQYF. Filled out from reference TRBV19 and TRBJ2-7, the complete variable domain reads DGGITQSPKYLFRKEGQNVTLSCEQNLNHDAMYWYRQDPGQGLRLIYYSQIVNDFQKGDIAEGYSVSREKKESFPLTVTSAQKNPTAFYLCASSIGGGRSDEQYFGPGTRLTVT.

The chain recombines TRBV6-6 with TRBJ2-1; 7 bases are shared with TRBD2. The V gene's germline CDR1 is MNHNY and CDR2 SVGAGI (reference sequence). J gave up 0 bases and V 8 bases, and 7 bases lay outside the gene matches. The CDR3 consists of 15 residues. CDR3 in amino acids: CASLSGANSYNEQFF. The CDR3, as DNA: TGTGCCAGCTTGAGCGGGGCCAACTCCTACAATGAGCAGTTCTTC.